The 16 T cell receptor beta chains listed next were all sequenced from one sample in a study of OX40 agonist ivuxolimab in advanced cancers. Libraries were prepared by immunoSEQ multiplex PCR; TCRdb keeps only in-frame clonotypes and omits some of them. The data show 55,000 to 60,000 clones, with less than 90% seen just once and roughly 0.6% held by the top ten. The sequenced sample was CD4+ or CD8+ T cells sorted from blood, obtained in a trial of the OX40 agonist ivuxolimab. These receptors came from an adult with an advanced solid tumor such as melanoma, head and neck, liver or kidney cancer.

This clone was recorded a few times. CDR3 protein: CASSRSGDFSYEQYF. In DNA, the CDR3 is TGTGCCAGTAGTCGCTCTGGGGATTTCTCCTACGAGCAGTACTTC. V gene TRBV19 combines with J gene TRBJ2-7; D gene uncertain. Deletions cut 5 bases from V and 0 bases from J, with 14 bases between. Germline V gene data show CDR1 as LNHDA and CDR2 as SQIVND (reference sequence). The CDR3 extends over 15 amino acids.

This chain's CDR3 is CASSPQEGSSYEQYF. The CDR3 bases are TGTGCCAGCTCACCACAGGAGGGTTCCTCCTACGAGCAGTACTTC. V is TRBV18 and J is TRBJ2-7, with D perhaps TRBD2 (6 bases). V was clipped by 1 base and J by 0 bases, with 10 bases between them. This CDR3 has 15 amino acids. Germline V gives CDR1 KGHSH, CDR2 LQKENI.

The CDR3 sequence is CASSSPGGSYNEQFF. CDR3 DNA: TGTGCCAGCAGTTCTCCCGGCGGGAGCTACAATGAGCAGTTCTTC. V and J are TRBV6-1 and TRBJ2-1; 7 nucleotides match TRBD2. V shed 5 bases and J 3 bases; nucleotides not matched to a gene: 7. Germline loops: CDR1 MNHNS, CDR2 SASEGT. The length of the CDR3 is 15 residues.

In this sample, this clone turned up a few times. The chain couples TRBV10-2 to TRBJ1-1, with D tentatively TRBD1 (6 bases). Trimming removed 3 bases at V and 6 bases at J, with 14 bases between. CDR1 and CDR2 (germline): WSHSY, SAAADI. The CDR3 is made up of 14 amino acids. In DNA, the CDR3 is TGCGCCAGCAGTGACTTACAGGGTATCCCTGAAGCTTTCTTT. This gives the protein CASSDLQGIPEAFF.

The rearrangement joins TRBV18 to TRBJ1-1; 7 bases match TRBD1. V lost 0 bases to trimming and J lost 3 bases; unmatched junction nucleotides: 10. CDR3 length: 17 residues. Looked up from germline, CDR1 is KGHSH and CDR2 is LQKENI. CDR3 residues: CASSPPVGGDGDTEAFF. CDR3 bases: TGTGCCAGCTCACCACCGGTAGGGGGCGATGGGGACACTGAAGCTTTCTTT.

This clone was counted a few times. The J gene is TRBJ1-1, the V gene TRBV30, with no clear D. The CDR3 spans 13 residues. Germline V CDR1 and CDR2: GTSNPN, SVGIG (reference sequence). With 1 base removed from V and 2 bases from J, the gap between germline ends came to 8 bases. CDR3 residues: CAWSAEINTEAFF. The DNA of the CDR3 is TGTGCCTGGAGTGCGGAGATTAACACTGAAGCTTTCTTT.

The chain recombines TRBV5-1 with TRBJ2-2, with TRBD1 as a possible D gene (6 bases). The V end lost 1 base, the J end lost 0 bases, and 13 bases lay between the germline ends. The CDR3 totals 17 residues. Germline-derived CDR1 and CDR2 are SGHRS and YFSETQ. CDR3 nucleotides: TGCGCCAGCAGCTTGACCGGGACAACCACGAACACCGGGGAGCTGTTTTTT. Translating gives CASSLTGTTTNTGELFF.

The V and J genes are TRBV6-1 and TRBJ1-5; D uncertain. Germline V gene data show CDR1 as MNHNS and CDR2 as SASEGT. The CDR3 sequence is 16 residues long. V shed 3 bases and J shed 2 bases, with 14 bases lying between them. CDR3 coding DNA: TGTGCCAGCAGTGACAGCATGGGGAGACGCAATCAGCCCCAGCATTTT. It codes for CASSDSMGRRNQPQHF.

This chain links TRBV27 with TRBJ2-3; no reliable D call. The germline V gene has CDR1 MNHEY and CDR2 SMNVEV (reference sequence). The CDR3 consists of 13 residues. Trimming removed 6 bases at V and 9 bases at J, with 16 bases between. The CDR3 sequence: CASRPSGLGTQYF. In nucleotides, the CDR3 is TGTGCCAGCAGACCCTCAGGTCTAGGAACGCAGTATTTT.

V usage is TRBV18 and J usage is TRBJ2-3; D is unresolved. Per germline, CDR1 KGHSH and CDR2 LQKENI. This CDR3 region has 13 residues. V was pared by 6 bases and J by 6 bases, with 13 bases between. The CDR3 sequence is CASSPGNSDTQYF. Written as DNA, the CDR3 is TGTGCCAGCTCGCCAGGAAATTCGGATACGCAGTATTTT. Looking up the rest from reference TRBV18 and TRBJ2-3 gives the full variable domain: NAGVMQNPRHLVRRRGQEARLRCSPMKGHSHVYWYRQLPEEGLKFMVYLQKENIIDESGMPKERFSAEFPKEGPSILRIQQVVRGDSAAYFCASSPGNSDTQYFGPGTRLTVL.

The V and J genes are TRBV5-1 and TRBJ2-1; 9 bases line up with TRBD2. The CDR3 is made up of 14 amino acids. The germline V gene encodes CDR1 SGHRS and CDR2 YFSETQ. J lost 9 bases, V lost 5 bases, and 9 bases had no gene match. The CDR3 coding sequence is TGCGCCAGCAGAACCGGGACTAGCTGGCTTGAGCAGTTCTTC. Its protein is CASRTGTSWLEQFF.

This sequence joins TRBV27 and TRBJ2-3; perhaps D is TRBD1 or TRBD2 (5 bases each). Germline V gives CDR1 MNHEY, CDR2 SMNVEV (reference sequence). This CDR3 is 13 amino acids long. Trimming left V 4 bases short and J 7 bases short, with 12 bases between. The CDR3 sequence: CASSYSEGNTQYF. The CDR3 DNA reads TGTGCCAGCAGTTACTCCGAGGGGAATACGCAGTATTTT.

The rearrangement joins TRBV27 to TRBJ2-7; 7 bases line up with TRBD2. CDR1 MNHEY and CDR2 SMNVEV come from the germline V gene (reference sequence). This CDR3 contains 15 residues. With V trimmed by 5 bases and J by 8 bases, 15 bases remained unmatched. CDR3 DNA: TGTGCCAGCAGTGGGGGGGGACCGGGAATAGGGCAGCAGTACTTC. Encoded protein: CASSGGGPGIGQQYF.

The rearrangement uses TRBV10-2 and TRBJ2-6, with a possible D match to TRBD2 (5 bases). The V and J ends lost 0 bases and 0 bases respectively, with 18 bases between them. From germline, CDR1 is WSHSY and CDR2 SAAADI. This CDR3 comprises 20 residues. The CDR3 DNA follows: TGCGCCAGCAGTGAGTCGATCGGGAAACACCTCTTCTCTGGGGCCAACGTCCTGACTTTC. Its translation: CASSESIGKHLFSGANVLTF.

CDR3 region: CASDQGSYTGELFF. DNA of the CDR3: TGTGCCAGTGACCAGGGGTCGTACACCGGGGAGCTGTTTTTT. J is TRBJ2-2 and V is TRBV7-8; TRBD1 is a possible D gene (6 bases). Trimming pared 9 bases from V and 3 bases from J, leaving 14 bases between. The CDR3 is made up of 14 amino acids. Germline V lookup: CDR1 SGHVS, CDR2 FQNEAQ.

This clone was counted once. V is TRBV18 and J is TRBJ1-1; D call uncertain. The CDR3 is 15 residues long. The V end lost 2 bases, the J end lost 5 bases, and 15 bases lay between the germline ends. Per germline, CDR1 KGHSH and CDR2 LQKENI. For the CDR3, the DNA is TGTGCCAGCTCACCAAGCGCAGTTCCGGGGACTGAAGCTTTCTTT. This translates into CASSPSAVPGTEAFF.